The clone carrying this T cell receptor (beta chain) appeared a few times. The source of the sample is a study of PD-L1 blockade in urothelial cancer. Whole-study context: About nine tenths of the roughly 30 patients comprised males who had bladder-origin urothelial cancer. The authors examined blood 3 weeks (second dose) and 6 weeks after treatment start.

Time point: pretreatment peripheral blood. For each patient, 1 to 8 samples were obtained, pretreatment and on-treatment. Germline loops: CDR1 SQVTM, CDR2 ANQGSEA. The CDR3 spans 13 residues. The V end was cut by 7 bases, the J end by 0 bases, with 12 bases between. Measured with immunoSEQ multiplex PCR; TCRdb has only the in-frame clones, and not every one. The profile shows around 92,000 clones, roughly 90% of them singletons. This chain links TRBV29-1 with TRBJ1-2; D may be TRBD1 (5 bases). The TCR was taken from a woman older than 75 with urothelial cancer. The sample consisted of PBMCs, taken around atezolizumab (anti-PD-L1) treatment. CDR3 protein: CSARTSANYGYTF. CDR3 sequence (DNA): TGCAGCGCTCGGACATCGGCTAACTATGGCTACACCTTC.